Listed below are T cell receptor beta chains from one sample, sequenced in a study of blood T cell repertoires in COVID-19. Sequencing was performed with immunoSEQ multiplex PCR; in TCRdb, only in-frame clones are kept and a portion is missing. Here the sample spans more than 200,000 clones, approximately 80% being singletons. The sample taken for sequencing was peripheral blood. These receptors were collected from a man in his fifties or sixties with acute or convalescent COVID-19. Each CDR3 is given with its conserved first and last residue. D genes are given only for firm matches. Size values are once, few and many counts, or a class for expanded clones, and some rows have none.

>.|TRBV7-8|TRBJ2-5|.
CASSSPARETQYF
TGTGCCAGCAGCTCCCCCGCGCGGGAGACCCAGTACTTC
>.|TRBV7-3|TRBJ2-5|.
CASSLSGGRETQYF
TGTGCCAGCAGCTTAAGTGGAGGGAGAGAGACCCAGTACTTC
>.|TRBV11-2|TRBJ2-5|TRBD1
CASSLDLGRGQETQYF
TGTGCCAGCAGCTTAGATCTCGGCAGGGGGCAAGAGACCCAGTACTTC
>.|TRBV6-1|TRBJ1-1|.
CASSLTEAFF
TGTGCCAGCAGCCTCACTGAAGCTTTCTTT
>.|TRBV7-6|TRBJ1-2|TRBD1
CASSLGRQGSNYGYTF
TGTGCCAGCAGCTTAGGGAGACAGGGGAGTAACTATGGCTACACCTTC
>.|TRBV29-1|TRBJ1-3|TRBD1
CSVARQGRNTIYF
TGCAGCGTTGCGAGACAGGGCAGAAACACCATATATTTT
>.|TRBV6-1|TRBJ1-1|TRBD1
CASSEPPGGSMNTEAFF
TGTGCCAGCAGTGAGCCCCCAGGGGGATCCATGAACACTGAAGCTTTCTTT
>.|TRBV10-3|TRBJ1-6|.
CAISGGGNSPLHF
TGTGCCATCAGTGGTGGAGGGAATTCACCCCTCCACTTT
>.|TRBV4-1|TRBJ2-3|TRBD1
CASSQGPRDRDTQYF
TGCGCCAGCAGCCAAGGGCCCAGGGACAGAGATACGCAGTATTTT
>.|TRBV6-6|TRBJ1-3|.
CASGRGNQASSGNTIYF
TGTGCCAGCGGTCGGGGTAACCAGGCGAGCTCTGGAAACACCATATATTTT
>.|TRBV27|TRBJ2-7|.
CASSFRPGNYEQYF
TGTGCCAGCAGTTTCCGTCCGGGGAACTACGAGCAGTACTTC
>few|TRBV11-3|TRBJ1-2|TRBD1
CASSRPDRVHYGYTF
TGTGCCAGCAGCCGACCGGACAGGGTGCACTATGGCTACACCTTC
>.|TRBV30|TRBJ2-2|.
CAWSGLYTGELFF
TGTGCCTGGAGCGGGTTATACACCGGGGAGCTGTTTTTT
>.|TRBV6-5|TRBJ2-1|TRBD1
CASSSATGGYNEQFF
TGTGCCAGCAGTTCCGCGACAGGGGGCTACAATGAGCAGTTCTTC
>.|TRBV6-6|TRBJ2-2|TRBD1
CASSWDSFTGELFF
TGTGCCAGCAGTTGGGACAGCTTCACCGGGGAGCTGTTTTTT
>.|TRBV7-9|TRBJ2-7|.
CASSLIAGDHEQYF
TGTGCCAGCAGCTTAATAGCAGGGGACCACGAGCAGTACTTC
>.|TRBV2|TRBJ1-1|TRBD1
CASSEQGVTLEAFF
TGTGCCAGCAGCGAACAGGGGGTAACGCTTGAAGCTTTCTTT
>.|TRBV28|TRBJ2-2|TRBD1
CATAPRRGRFTNTGELFF
TGTGCCACCGCCCCTCGCAGGGGGCGATTCACGAACACCGGGGAGCTGTTTTTT
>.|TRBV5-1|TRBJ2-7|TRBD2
CASSLPSGGEQYF
TGCGCCAGCAGCTTGCCTAGCGGCGGGGAGCAGTACTTC
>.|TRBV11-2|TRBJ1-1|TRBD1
CASSLPDRGLLEAFF
TGTGCCAGCAGCCTCCCGGACAGGGGTTTGTTGGAAGCTTTCTTT
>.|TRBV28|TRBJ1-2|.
CASSFALVGGDYGYTF
TGTGCCAGCAGTTTCGCCCTCGTGGGGGGAGACTATGGCTACACCTTC
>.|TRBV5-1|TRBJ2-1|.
CASSLGGWRDEQFF
TGCGCCAGCAGCTTGGGAGGGTGGAGAGATGAGCAGTTCTTC
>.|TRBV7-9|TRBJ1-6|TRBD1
CASSWDRGSSYNSPLHF
TGTGCCAGCAGCTGGGACAGGGGGAGCTCCTATAATTCACCCCTCCACTTT
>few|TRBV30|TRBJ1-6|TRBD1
CAWSLGTGLSPLHF
TGTGCCTGGAGTCTGGGGACAGGGCTTTCACCCCTCCACTTT
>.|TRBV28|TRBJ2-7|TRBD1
CASSSKGWRTGTYEQYF
TGTGCCAGCAGTTCAAAGGGATGGCGGACAGGGACCTACGAGCAGTACTTC
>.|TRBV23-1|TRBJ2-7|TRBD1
CASSHRILGQVPTGGSYEQYF
TGCGCCAGCAGTCATCGGATCCTGGGACAGGTTCCGACCGGGGGCTCCTACGAGCAGTACTTC
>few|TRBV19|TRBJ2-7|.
CASSIDGTGLSYEQYF
TGTGCCAGTAGTATAGATGGAACAGGGCTCTCCTACGAGCAGTACTTC
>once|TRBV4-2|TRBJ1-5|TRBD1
CASSQSFSRDSQPQHF
TGTGCCAGCAGCCAAAGTTTCTCCCGGGACAGTCAGCCCCAGCATTTT
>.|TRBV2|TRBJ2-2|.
CASSSTTGELFF
TGTGCCAGCAGTTCGACTACCGGGGAGCTGTTTTTT
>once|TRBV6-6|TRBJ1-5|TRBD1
CASSPRDRGDSQPQHF
TGTGCCAGCAGCCCGAGGGACAGGGGGGATTCTCAGCCCCAGCATTTT
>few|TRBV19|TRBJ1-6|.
CASSMRGSSPLHF
TGTGCCAGTAGTATGAGGGGGAGTTCACCCCTCCACTTT
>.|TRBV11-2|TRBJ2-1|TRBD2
CASSLGRGTGGRSNEQFF
TGTGCCAGCAGCTTAGGCAGAGGGACTGGCGGGAGGTCGAATGAGCAGTTCTTC
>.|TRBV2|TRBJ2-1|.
CASKRNGGSSYNEQFF
TGTGCCAGCAAAAGAAACGGGGGAAGCTCCTACAATGAGCAGTTCTTC
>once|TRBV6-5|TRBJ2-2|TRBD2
CASRASGSSGELFF
TGTGCCAGCAGAGCTAGCGGGAGCTCCGGGGAGCTGTTTTTT
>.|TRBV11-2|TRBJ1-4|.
CASSWGHNEKLFF
TGTGCCAGCAGCTGGGGACATAATGAAAAACTGTTTTTT
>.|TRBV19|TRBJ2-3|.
CASSVQGTDTQYF
TGTGCCAGTAGTGTCCAGGGCACAGATACGCAGTATTTT
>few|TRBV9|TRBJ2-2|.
CASSATIPTNTGELFF
TGTGCCAGCAGCGCCACGATCCCTACGAACACCGGGGAGCTGTTTTTT
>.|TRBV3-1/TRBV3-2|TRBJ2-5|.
CASSRTQETQYF
TGTGCCAGCAGCCGCACCCAGGAGACCCAGTACTTC
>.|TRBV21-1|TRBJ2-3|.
CASSKVAGGRTTDTQYF
TGTGCCAGCAGCAAAGTGGCGGGCGGGAGGACCACAGATACGCAGTATTTT
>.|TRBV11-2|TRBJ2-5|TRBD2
CASSVTGTSGMEAQYF
TGTGCCAGCAGCGTCACCGGGACTAGCGGAATGGAGGCCCAGTACTTC
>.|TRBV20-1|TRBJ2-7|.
CSAPTHEEQYF
TGCAGTGCCCCAACCCATGAGGAGCAGTACTTC